Presented here are 16 T cell receptor beta chains from one specimen sequenced in a study of cytomegalovirus exposure and HLA in healthy donors. The study ran its PCR with 60 Vbeta and 13 Jbeta primers. The assay was immunoSEQ multiplex PCR, and TCRdb's table has in-frame clones only and misses some. The repertoire table contains around 140,000 clones. The sample taken for sequencing was PBMCs. These receptor sequences come from a man aged 18 to 30 in good health and CMV-seronegative.

The rearrangement links TRBV10-3 to TRBJ2-1; 9 bases agree with TRBD1. The germline V gene has CDR1 ENHRY and CDR2 SYGVKD. There are 15 residues in the CDR3. V shed 2 bases and J 7 bases; nucleotides not matched to a gene: 6. CDR3 protein: CAISEGTGLRNEQFF. The CDR3 DNA is TGTGCCATCAGTGAGGGGACAGGGCTTAGGAATGAGCAGTTCTTC.

This chain connects TRBV19 to TRBJ2-7; 8 bases fit TRBD1. Per the germline V gene, CDR1 is LNHDA and CDR2 is SQIVND (reference sequence). The CDR3 is 15 amino acids. The J segment lost 6 bases and the V segment lost 5 bases, leaving 12 bases of the junction unmatched. CDR3 sequence: CASSHTGTGAGEQYF. DNA for the CDR3: TGTGCCAGTAGTCACACCGGGACAGGTGCCGGCGAGCAGTACTTC.

The chain has TRBV7-9 and TRBJ2-4, with D maybe TRBD1 (5 bases). This CDR3 comprises 16 residues. Germline loops: CDR1 SEHNR, CDR2 FQNEAQ (reference sequence). The V end was cut by 4 bases, the J end by 0 bases, with 13 bases between. The CDR3 DNA reads TGTGCCAGCAGCTCAGGACAACACTTAGCCAAAAACATTCAGTACTTC. Translated, it gives CASSSGQHLAKNIQYF.

The chain couples TRBV7-2 to TRBJ1-5; D remains unclear. The CDR3 has 14 residues. Trimming left V 2 bases short and J 2 bases short, with 7 bases between. Germline CDR1 SGHTA, CDR2 FQGNSA. The DNA of the CDR3 is TGTGCCAGCAGCTTAACGAGCGGCAATCAGCCCCAGCATTTT. Residues: CASSLTSGNQPQHF.

The chain combines TRBV5-4 with TRBJ2-4, with no clear D. Germline V gene lookup returns CDR1 SGHNT and CDR2 YYREEE (reference sequence). The CDR3 covers 13 residues. Trimming took 1 base from V and 5 from J, leaving 7 bases between them. The CDR3 sequence: CASSLQTENIQYF. CDR3 DNA sequence: TGTGCCAGCAGCTTGCAAACAGAAAACATTCAGTACTTC.

The chain joins TRBV27 to TRBJ1-5; 8 nucleotides match TRBD1. V lost 5 bases and J lost 4; bases outside the gene matches: 1. Germline V gene data show CDR1 as MNHEY and CDR2 as SMNVEV (reference sequence). The CDR3 loop spans 13 amino acids. The chain's CDR3 is CASSRTGNQPQHF. The CDR3 region has the DNA TGTGCCAGCAGTAGGACAGGGAATCAGCCCCAGCATTTT.

Of note for this clone: Its ends do not fully match the called genes, so a read error is possible. The chain employs TRBV4-1 and TRBJ1-2; D gene uncertain. The CDR3 runs to 15 residues. CDR1 MGHRA and CDR2 YSYEKL come from the germline V gene. Here the CDR3 reads CASSQDRSFNGYESF. The CDR3 DNA sequence: TGCGCCAGCAGCCAAGATCGGAGCTTTAATGGCTACGAGTCCTTC.

The chain couples TRBV28 to TRBJ2-7; 9 positions match TRBD2. Trimming removed 4 bases from V and 0 bases from J; junction bases left unmatched: 4. The germline V gene has CDR1 MDHEN and CDR2 SYDVKM. This CDR3 contains 15 residues. Written as DNA, the CDR3 is TGTGCCAGCAGTTCCCAAGCGGGAGGCTCCTACGAGCAGTACTTC. Translation: CASSSQAGGSYEQYF.

The rearrangement joins TRBV4-3 to TRBJ1-2; no reliable D call. Germline CDR1 LGHNA, CDR2 YSLEER. V was pared by 0 bases and J by 6 bases, with 17 bases between. The CDR3 length is 16 residues. This CDR3 is CASSQDKVWRVDGYTF. In DNA form, the CDR3 reads TGCGCCAGCAGCCAAGATAAGGTTTGGAGGGTGGATGGCTACACCTTC.

This chain joins TRBV30 and TRBJ2-1; maybe TRBD1 (6 bases). CDR1 and CDR2 (germline): GTSNPN, SVGIG (reference sequence). The CDR3 totals 14 residues. Trimming took off 4 bases at V and 3 bases at J, with 13 bases between the two ends. CDR3 nucleotide sequence: TGTGCCTGGAATTACAGGGATGGCTACAATGAGCAGTTCTTC. The encoded protein is CAWNYRDGYNEQFF.

V and J are TRBV5-1 and TRBJ1-1; 8 nucleotides line up with TRBD1. Germline V gene lookup returns CDR1 SGHRS and CDR2 YFSETQ. Losses at the gene ends were 7 bases for V and 1 base for J; bases not matched to a gene: 3. CDR3 length: 13 residues. CDR3 loop: CASSDRGNTEAFF. The CDR3, as DNA: TGCGCCAGCTCCGACAGGGGGAACACTGAAGCTTTCTTT. Complete variable domain (other parts from reference TRBV5-1 and TRBJ1-1): KAGVTQTPRYLIKTRGQQVTLSCSPISGHRSVSWYQQTPGQGLQFLFEYFSETQRNKGNFPGRFSGRQFSNSRSEMNVSTLELGDSALYLCASSDRGNTEAFFGQGTRLTVV.

The genes are TRBV6-1 and TRBJ2-7; 8 bases line up with TRBD1. V lost 4 bases and J lost 3; bases outside the gene matches: 5. CDR3 length: 14 amino acids. Germline V lookup: CDR1 MNHNS, CDR2 SASEGT. Here the CDR3 reads CASSVQGALYEQYF. For the CDR3, the DNA is TGTGCCAGCAGTGTTCAGGGGGCGCTCTACGAGCAGTACTTC.

The chain combines TRBV7-2 with TRBJ2-1; TRBD2 agrees at 11 bases. CDR1 and CDR2 from the germline V gene are SGHTA and FQGNSA. After removal of 6 bases from V and 8 bases from J, the junction contained 18 bases not matched to a gene. This CDR3 has 18 amino acids. CDR3 DNA sequence: TGTGCCAGCAGTCTTACTAGCGGGAGTTTTAAATTCAACGATGAGCAGTTCTTC. Translated: CASSLTSGSFKFNDEQFF.

CDR3 sequence: CASSPLGTGPYEQYF. CDR3 DNA sequence: TGTGCCAGCTCACCACTCGGGACAGGGCCCTACGAGCAGTACTTC. This sequence joins TRBV18 and TRBJ2-7; 9 bases match TRBD1. The CDR3 extends over 15 amino acids. Germline CDR1 reads KGHSH; CDR2 reads LQKENI. The ends lost 1 base at V and 2 bases at J; junction bases unmatched: 3.

The V and J genes are TRBV5-4 and TRBJ2-1; D is perhaps TRBD2 (5 bases). In germline, CDR1 is SGHNT, CDR2 YYREEE (reference sequence). Trimming cost V 2 bases and J 5 bases, with 14 bases left between them. This CDR3 has 15 amino acids. This chain's CDR3 is CASSLGGPVNNEQFF. The CDR3, as DNA: TGTGCCAGCAGCTTAGGAGGCCCCGTAAACAATGAGCAGTTCTTC.

The chain carries TRBV7-9 and TRBJ2-5; TRBD2 might be the D (5 bases). Germline assignment: CDR1 SEHNR and CDR2 FQNEAQ (reference sequence). V gave up 0 bases and J gave up 9 bases, with 14 bases separating them. The CDR3 runs 14 residues. The CDR3 protein is CASSLADLRGAQYF. DNA for the CDR3: TGTGCCAGCAGCTTAGCGGACCTACGGGGAGCCCAGTACTTC.